The 29 T cell receptor beta chains presented below share a single source sample, sequenced in a study of cytomegalovirus exposure and HLA in healthy donors. Primers for the PCR totalled 60 Vbeta and 13 Jbeta. TCRdb's table, derived via immunoSEQ multiplex PCR, lists solely in-frame clones and lacks some. In the table there are around 120,000 clones, around 84% of which are singletons. What was sequenced was PBMCs. These receptors were taken from a young man in good health and CMV-seronegative.

This clone was seen a single time. The V call is TRBV5-1, the J call TRBJ2-1; 11 bases fit TRBD2. V lost 0 bases to trimming and J lost 0 bases; unmatched junction nucleotides: 2. Per germline, CDR1 SGHRS and CDR2 YFSETQ. The CDR3 runs 17 residues. CDR3 nucleotide sequence: TGCGCCAGCAGCTTGGAGCTAGCGGGGGGCTCCTACAATGAGCAGTTCTTC. This translates into CASSLELAGGSYNEQFF.

This sequence joins TRBV7-2 and TRBJ1-5, with D tentatively TRBD1 (5 bases). The CDR3 sequence is 14 residues long. V was trimmed by 4 bases and J by 7 bases, leaving 14 bases between them. Looked up from germline, CDR1 is SGHTA and CDR2 is FQGNSA. For the CDR3, the DNA is TGTGCCAGCAGCTCGGGGGGTAATGGCCAGCCCCAGCATTTT. As protein: CASSSGGNGQPQHF.

The chain combines TRBV19 with TRBJ2-7; TRBD2 is a possible D gene (6 bases). V lost 5 bases and J 2 bases, leaving 13 bases between the germline ends. This CDR3 spans 14 amino acids. The V gene's germline CDR1 is LNHDA and CDR2 SQIVND (reference sequence). The CDR3 DNA reads as TGTGCCAGTAGTCCCTCCTCGGGGGCCTACGAGCAGTACTTC. This sequence encodes CASSPSSGAYEQYF. The entire variable domain, with the rest obtained from reference TRBV19 and TRBJ2-7, is as follows: DGGITQSPKYLFRKEGQNVTLSCEQNLNHDAMYWYRQDPGQGLRLIYYSQIVNDFQKGDIAEGYSVSREKKESFPLTVTSAQKNPTAFYLCASSPSSGAYEQYFGPGTRLTVT.

The chain recombines TRBV6-5 with TRBJ1-1, with 7 positions matching TRBD1. The length of the CDR3 is 14 residues. The V gene end was trimmed by 4 bases and the J gene end by 3 bases; junction bases not matched to a gene: 5. Germline V gene lookup returns CDR1 MNHEY and CDR2 SVGAGI. The CDR3 sequence: CASSFHRGDTEAFF. CDR3 nucleotide sequence: TGTGCCAGCAGTTTCCACAGGGGAGACACTGAAGCTTTCTTT.

The V call is TRBV6-6, the J call TRBJ2-5; 8 bases are shared with TRBD2. In germline, CDR1 is MNHNY, CDR2 SVGAGI (reference sequence). The V segment lost 7 bases and the J segment 4 bases; nucleotides outside the gene matches: 11. This CDR3 has 15 residues. The CDR3 nucleotides are TGTGCCAGCAACTACGACGGGACTAGTAGAGAGACCCAGTACTTC. It is translated as CASNYDGTSRETQYF.

The rearrangement joins TRBV9 to TRBJ1-1, with unresolved D. The CDR3 contains 15 residues. Germline V gene lookup returns CDR1 SGDLS and CDR2 YYNGEE. Trimming removed 4 bases from V and 3 bases from J, with 16 bases in between. This CDR3 is CASSPPLRGYTEAFF. The CDR3 DNA reads as TGTGCCAGCAGCCCTCCGTTGCGGGGATACACTGAAGCTTTCTTT.

This chain connects TRBV11-2 to TRBJ1-4; D is uncertain. Germline assignment: CDR1 SGHAT and CDR2 FQNNGV. V dropped 3 bases and J dropped 0 bases, with 8 bases sitting between them. The CDR3 has 15 amino acids. In DNA, the CDR3 is TGTGCCAGCAGCTTTGCTATTTCAACTAATGAAAAACTGTTTTTT. This sequence encodes CASSFAISTNEKLFF.

The rearrangement uses TRBV6-5 and TRBJ1-5, with D maybe TRBD1 (6 bases). Germline V gives CDR1 MNHEY, CDR2 SVGAGI. This CDR3 spans 15 amino acids. Trimming cost V 4 bases and J 2 bases, with 12 bases left between them. This CDR3 reads CASSFKQGGNQPQHF. As DNA, the CDR3 is TGTGCCAGCAGTTTTAAACAGGGTGGCAATCAGCCCCAGCATTTT.

J is TRBJ1-5 and V is TRBV10-2, with 7 bases aligning to TRBD1. CDR3 length equals 14 residues. The germline V gene encodes CDR1 WSHSY and CDR2 SAAADI. The V gene end was trimmed by 6 bases and the J gene end by 1 base; junction bases not matched to a gene: 3. The CDR3 DNA is TGCGCCAGCAGGGAGACAGGGAGCAATCAGCCCCAGCATTTT. It is translated as CASRETGSNQPQHF.

This clone was observed once. The rearrangement links TRBV2 to TRBJ1-2; no clear D gene. The germline gives CDR1 SNHLY, CDR2 FYNNEI. The CDR3 runs 14 residues. V was pared by 2 bases and J by 2 bases, with 9 bases between. The CDR3 sequence is CASSEFGGNYGYTF. CDR3 DNA sequence: TGTGCCAGCAGTGAATTCGGCGGAAACTATGGCTACACCTTC.

The chain is built from TRBV7-9 and TRBJ1-2; 10 bases agree with TRBD1. Unmatched junction bases numbered 11, after V lost 2 bases and J lost 8 bases. The germline V gene encodes CDR1 SEHNR and CDR2 FQNEAQ (reference sequence). The CDR3 is made up of 16 amino acids. CDR3 residues: CASSLSTGTGDKGYTF. As DNA, the CDR3 is TGTGCCAGCAGCTTAAGCACCGGGACAGGGGACAAAGGCTACACCTTC.

This rearrangement joins TRBV29-1 to TRBJ2-1, with TRBD1 matching over 8 bases. The trim removed 6 bases at V and 10 bases at J, leaving 11 bases unmatched. This CDR3 is built from 13 residues. Looked up from germline, CDR1 is SQVTM and CDR2 is ANQGSEA. CDR3 sequence (DNA): TGCAGCGTCCGTCGGACAGGGTTGGACGAGCAGTTCTTC. Encoded protein: CSVRRTGLDEQFF.

This chain joins TRBV7-9 and TRBJ1-1; maybe TRBD1 (5 bases). Germline assignment: CDR1 SEHNR and CDR2 FQNEAQ (reference sequence). V shed 6 bases and J shed 4 bases, with 18 bases lying between them. CDR3 size: 15 residues. CDR3 sequence (DNA): TGTGCCAGCAGTTCAGGGTTAACCAGGGCCACTGAAGCTTTCTTT. Translation gives CASSSGLTRATEAFF.

This clone was observed a single time. The V call is TRBV10-2, the J call TRBJ2-7; TRBD1 matches 9 bases. V lost 11 bases to trimming and J lost 2 bases; unmatched junction nucleotides: 16. From germline, CDR1 is WSHSY and CDR2 SAAADI. The CDR3 contains 16 residues. CDR3 coding DNA: TGCGCCGGGAGAGGGTTTGGCGGGACAGGGACCTACGAGCAGTACTTC. This translates into CAGRGFGGTGTYEQYF.

This clone was seen a handful of times. For the CDR3, the DNA is TGTGCCAGCAGCGTATCGACAGGGAGGCAAGAGACCCAGTACTTC. This codes for CASSVSTGRQETQYF. The chain is built from TRBV9 and TRBJ2-5; TRBD1 is a possible D gene (7 bases). The CDR3 length is 15 residues. V lost 1 base and J lost 2, with 12 bases in between. Germline V gene lookup returns CDR1 SGDLS and CDR2 YYNGEE.

V is TRBV7-2 and J is TRBJ2-1; D not certain. The length of the CDR3 is 13 residues. Germline V gene data show CDR1 as SGHTA and CDR2 as FQGNSA. Trimming took off 5 bases at V and 0 bases at J, with 5 bases between the two ends. Here the CDR3 reads CASSTSSYNEQFF. The CDR3 coding sequence is TGTGCCAGCAGCACCAGCTCCTACAATGAGCAGTTCTTC. Full variable domain (rest looked up from reference TRBV7-2 and TRBJ2-1): GAGVSQSPSNKVTEKGKDVELRCDPISGHTALYWYRQSLGQGLEFLIYFQGNSAPDKSGLPSDRFSAERTGGSVSTLTIQRTQQEDSAVYLCASSTSSYNEQFFGPGTRLTVL.

V is TRBV12-2 and J is TRBJ2-2; TRBD1, the table's D call, was not compared with the DNA. TRBV12-2 is deemed a pseudogene. CDR3 size: 16 residues. This CDR3 reads CASRFLMGRDTGELFF. Here the CDR3 DNA reads TGTGCAAGTCGCTTCTTGATGGGGCGCGACACCGGGGAGCTGTTTTTT.

The chain combines TRBV15 with TRBJ2-7; weak D call: TRBD1 (6 bases). The CDR3 length is 13 residues. The germline V gene encodes CDR1 LNHNV and CDR2 YYDKDF (reference sequence). Between the trimmed V and J ends, which lost 7 bases and 2 bases, there was a span of 12 bases. The CDR3 DNA is TGTGCCACCACCCAACAGGGCGCCTACGAGCAGTACTTC. Protein sequence: CATTQQGAYEQYF.

CDR3 in DNA: TGTGCCAGCACAATCCGAAGGGTGTGGGGGGGAGACACCGGGGAGCTGTTTTTT. Amino acids: CASTIRRVWGGDTGELFF. The rearrangement links TRBV7-2 to TRBJ2-2; 7 bases match TRBD2. The length of the CDR3 is 18 residues. The V segment lost 7 bases and the J segment 3 bases; nucleotides outside the gene matches: 17. From germline, CDR1 is SGHTA and CDR2 FQGNSA.

V is TRBV11-2 and J is TRBJ1-2, with a possible D match to TRBD1 (5 bases). Trimming stripped 1 base from V and 5 bases from J, with 14 bases between. The CDR3 runs to 15 residues. CDR1 is SGHAT and CDR2 is FQNNGV in the germline V gene. The CDR3 region is CASSLGATDPYGYTF. The CDR3 nucleotides read TGTGCCAGCAGCTTAGGTGCGACAGACCCTTATGGCTACACCTTC. The variable domain in full, completed from reference TRBV11-2 and TRBJ1-2, reads EAGVAQSPRYKIIEKRQSVAFWCNPISGHATLYWYQQILGQGPKLLIQFQNNGVVDDSQLPKDRFSAERLKGVDSTLKIQPAKLEDSAVYLCASSLGATDPYGYTFGSGTRLTVV.

This chain connects TRBV19 to TRBJ1-5; 7 positions match TRBD1. Germline lookup yields CDR1 LNHDA and CDR2 SQIVND (reference sequence). The CDR3 covers 16 residues. The ends lost 5 bases at V and 6 bases at J; junction bases unmatched: 13. The CDR3 reads CASSAGSRGIGQPQHF. The DNA of the CDR3 is TGTGCCAGTAGTGCGGGGTCCAGGGGGATTGGTCAGCCCCAGCATTTT. The full variable domain, completed using reference TRBV19 and TRBJ1-5, is DGGITQSPKYLFRKEGQNVTLSCEQNLNHDAMYWYRQDPGQGLRLIYYSQIVNDFQKGDIAEGYSVSREKKESFPLTVTSAQKNPTAFYLCASSAGSRGIGQPQHFGDGTRLSIL.

The rearrangement joins TRBV6-1 to TRBJ1-6; D gene uncertain. Germline CDR1 reads MNHNS; CDR2 reads SASEGT. Trimming shortened V by 6 bases and J by 7 bases, and 13 bases separated the two germline ends. The CDR3 consists of 14 residues. The CDR3 DNA is TGTGCCAGCAGGCTTGGTGGGCCCAATTCACCCCTCCACTTT. The encoded protein is CASRLGGPNSPLHF.

The chain links TRBV19 to TRBJ1-5; 7 bases line up with TRBD1. Germline V gene lookup returns CDR1 LNHDA and CDR2 SQIVND (reference sequence). After removal of 2 bases from V and 4 bases from J, the junction contained 17 bases not matched to a gene. CDR3 length equals 19 residues. CDR3 DNA sequence: TGTGCCAGTAGTATAAGCCCCCTGGCCACAGGGGTCATAAATCAGCCCCAGCATTTT. Translation gives CASSISPLATGVINQPQHF.

V and J are TRBV10-3 and TRBJ1-5; no definite D call. Germline-derived CDR1 and CDR2 are ENHRY and SYGVKD. The CDR3 is 15 residues long. The ends were cut back, 3 bases at V and 3 bases at J, with 12 bases in the middle. In DNA, the CDR3 is TGTGCCATCAGTGACCCCGGTGGTTCCAATCAGCCCCAGCATTTT. Amino acids: CAISDPGGSNQPQHF.

The chain recombines TRBV18 with TRBJ1-1; 8 bases align to TRBD1. J was trimmed by 0 bases and V by 3 bases; bases with no gene match: 6. Germline V gene lookup returns CDR1 KGHSH and CDR2 LQKENI. The length of the CDR3 is 16 residues. Written as DNA, the CDR3 is TGTGCCAGCTCACCGGGGGCAGGGGGCATGAACACTGAAGCTTTCTTT. It codes for CASSPGAGGMNTEAFF.

V gene TRBV4-2 combines with J gene TRBJ2-3, with 13 bases matching TRBD2. The germline V gene has CDR1 LGHNA and CDR2 YNFKEQ. The V and J ends lost 4 bases and 3 bases, in that order; junction bases with no gene match: 13. The CDR3 is 19 amino acids. Here the CDR3 reads CASSPGGLAGPSITDTQYF. In DNA form, the CDR3 reads TGTGCCAGCAGCCCTGGGGGACTAGCGGGGCCCTCAATTACAGATACGCAGTATTTT.

The rearrangement joins TRBV7-8 to TRBJ2-7; 9 bases map to TRBD1. After removal of 5 bases from V and 7 bases from J, the junction contained 12 bases not matched to a gene. The germline CDR1 and CDR2 sequences are SGHVS and FQNEAQ. This CDR3 has 15 residues. The CDR3 DNA sequence: TGTGCCAGCAGCCCGCGCGCCGGGACAGGGAGGGAGCAGTACTTC. It is translated as CASSPRAGTGREQYF.

This chain connects TRBV6-6 to TRBJ2-1; a weak D match, TRBD2 (5 bases). This CDR3 comprises 15 residues. The ends were cut back, 6 bases at V and 9 bases at J, with 21 bases in the middle. Germline V gene lookup returns CDR1 MNHNY and CDR2 SVGAGI (reference sequence). The CDR3 DNA reads as TGTGCCAGCAGCCTACTAGAAAACTTGATGGCTGAGCAGTTCTTC. It yields the protein CASSLLENLMAEQFF.

The chain recombines TRBV27 with TRBJ1-1, with D uncertain. Per the germline V gene, CDR1 is MNHEY and CDR2 is SMNVEV (reference sequence). V was cut by 1 base and J by 4 bases, with 13 bases left in between. The CDR3 loop spans 15 amino acids. Written as DNA, the CDR3 is TGTGCCAGCAGTTTATACCCCCAGTCGGGCACTGAAGCTTTCTTT. It codes for CASSLYPQSGTEAFF.